The TCR beta chain under discussion was sequenced for a study of OX40 agonist ivuxolimab in advanced cancers. At the level of the whole study: The costimulatory receptor OX40 (CD134) was targeted by ivuxolimab, a fully human IgG2 agonistic monoclonal antibody. Intravenous ivuxolimab was administered to patients every 2 weeks at six dose levels: 0.01, 0.1, 0.3, 1.5, 3 and 10 mg/kg. Of the 50 to 55 dose-escalation patients, hepatocellular carcinoma was present in approximately 20, melanoma in around 15, renal cell carcinoma in 9 and head and neck cancer in 9. In the dose-escalation cohort, 70% to 85% of patients were male, and the mean age was approximately 60 years, with a range of about 20 to 79. Prior anti-PD-1, anti-PD-L1 or anti-CTLA-4 therapy was permitted, and checkpoint inhibitors had been received by 40% to 50% of dose-escalation patients. Three dose-escalation patients achieved partial responses, one with hepatocellular carcinoma and two with cutaneous melanoma. The purpose of peripheral TCRbeta sequencing was to test whether ivuxolimab changed TCR sequence diversity and led to clonal T-cell expansion. The monotherapy dose-escalation portion (N of about 57 patients) of the phase I ivuxolimab trial is reported in the paper. The study at large found these results: Low levels of normalized T-cell clonal expansion were also seen in some patients who did not respond. On average, CD8+ T cells showed more expanded clones than CD4+ T cells after ivuxolimab. Antigen specificity was not determined for the clonally expanded peripheral T cells. In the 0.1-3.0 mg/kg groups, partial responders had among the lowest normalized peripheral clonal expansion, particularly in CD8+ T cells. At doses from 0.1 to 3.0 mg/kg, clonal expansion was seen in both CD4+ and CD8+ blood T cells between baseline and week 6.

To sequence the TCRbeta CDR3 region, genomic DNA was isolated from the sorted cells. The immunoSEQ Assay was used for sequencing of TCRbeta CDR3 regions. TCRdb stores this immuneACCESS table with in-frame sequences only. Part of the clones is absent; in the studies checked, under half of the shortfall reflects unresolved V genes, and no reason is known for the rest. In this sample the table shows approximately 100,000 clones, less than 95% of which occur a single time. The leading ten clones occupy 0.31% of the sample. For this clone: Its binding antigen is unknown. Nothing much larger sits one base from this clone, and base qualities are not available.

Patients with autoimmune disease history or receiving systemic immunosuppression were excluded from the trial. Peripheral blood for TCR sequencing was collected from all dose cohorts at baseline, on cycle 4 day 1, and on cycle 7 day 1. The samples were taken from a phase I, first-in-human, multicenter, open-label dose-escalation trial of ivuxolimab. The trial enrolled adults with locally advanced or metastatic head and neck squamous cell, hepatocellular, melanoma or renal cell carcinoma. Before TCR sequencing, CD4+ and CD8+ T cells were separately sorted from peripheral blood. The CDR1 and CDR2 encoded by the germline V gene are SGHDT and YYEEEE. Cut back by 2 bases and 4 bases, the V and J ends lie 12 bases apart. The CDR3 covers 15 residues, taking in both the cysteine and the phenylalanine. The kept DNA is CDR3 alone, 45 bases in frame from the first base.

The sequenced sample was CD4+ or CD8+ T cells sorted from blood, obtained in a trial of the OX40 agonist ivuxolimab. Recombination joined TRBV5-6 with TRBJ2-2; the D gene is possibly TRBD2, with 5 bases matching. This receptor was obtained from an adult with an advanced solid tumor such as melanoma, head and neck, liver or kidney cancer. The encoded CDR3 is CASSFGAAVTGELFF. The DNA sequence is TGTGCCAGCAGCTTTGGAGCGGCAGTCACCGGGGAGCTGTTTTTT.